The clone carrying this T cell receptor (beta chain) was picked up a small number of times. The antigen is undetermined. With a J-beta primer mix and a sample-barcoded 5' primer, a second PCR ran about 7 to 12 cycles. At least 3 million CDR3-containing paired-end reads were obtained per sample. TCRdb re-called the 5' RACE reads through MiXCR, storing one row per CDR3 protein. The sample lists about a million distinct CDR3 sequences, about 53% occurring once. The sample is drawn from a study of blood T cells in healthy people across ages. Overall study: Capture via template switching afforded approximately one barcoded beta molecule per two T cells.

The V gene's germline CDR1 is SGHKS and CDR2 YYEKEE (reference sequence). The CDR3 extends over 15 amino acids. The V end lost 0 bases, the J end lost 4 bases, and 11 bases lay between the germline ends. Study-wide points: With donor CMV status unknown, expanded clonotype changes were possibly confounded.

This chain joins TRBV5-5 and TRBJ2-1; weak D call: TRBD1 (6 bases). Specimen: blood. This clonotype was obtained from an older woman in good health. Written as DNA, the CDR3 is TGTGCCAGCAGCTTGGAACAGGGTTTATACAATGAGCAGTTCTTC. It specifies CASSLEQGLYNEQFF.